A single sample is the source of the 25 T cell receptor beta chains below, sequenced in a study of shared clonotypes between healthy human individuals (dated by TCRdb to 2019 to 2021). Libraries were made using the immunoSEQ multiplex PCR assay. The immuneACCESS repertoire file appears here via TCRdb, limited to in-frame rearrangements. These files lack a portion of the clones; in checked studies, under half of the deficit traces to unresolved V genes, and the cause of the others is not known. The sample table shows approximately 710,000 clones, and 90% are seen once. Clones ranked in the top ten supply around a third of the sample. Sequencing was done on a sample of memory CD8+ T cells from PBMCs. Read against the paper, the sample's cell subset or site label means: CD45RO+ cells pooled with CCR7-negative TemRA cells. The receptors were gathered from a man between 18 and 35 years old in good health. Some clones in this sample may be carry-over from other donors' samples.

The rearrangement joins TRBV28 to TRBJ2-1; possibly TRBD2 for D (5 bases). V gave up 2 bases and J gave up 6 bases, with 11 bases separating them. This CDR3 is built from 14 residues. The germline gives CDR1 MDHEN, CDR2 SYDVKM. The CDR3 spells CASSLPGMGNEQFF. For the CDR3, the DNA is TGTGCCAGCAGTTTACCGGGAATGGGCAATGAGCAGTTCTTC. Looking up the rest from reference TRBV28 and TRBJ2-1 gives the full variable domain: DVKVTQSSRYLVKRTGEKVFLECVQDMDHENMFWYRQDPGLGLRLIYFSYDVKMKEKGDIPEGYSVSREKKERFSLILESASTNQTSMYLCASSLPGMGNEQFFGPGTRLTVL.

The gene calls are TRBV6-1 and TRBJ1-2; D is ambiguous. CDR1 is MNHNS and CDR2 is SASEGT in the germline V gene. Deletions cut 8 bases from V and 4 bases from J, with 17 bases between. This CDR3 contains 14 residues. The chain's CDR3 is CASHPSRSTYGYTF. The DNA of the CDR3 is TGTGCCAGCCACCCGAGCAGGAGCACCTATGGCTACACCTTC.

The V gene is TRBV25-1, the J gene TRBJ1-1; 8 positions match TRBD1. Germline V gene data show CDR1 as MGHDK and CDR2 as SYGVNS. With 5 bases clipped from V and 4 bases from J, the junction kept 3 bases outside the gene matches. The CDR3 is 13 residues long. CDR3 in DNA: TGTGCCAGCAGTCAGGGGGCAGGCACTGAAGCTTTCTTT. It is translated as CASSQGAGTEAFF.

The chain links TRBV7-9 to TRBJ1-2; D not certain. There are 13 residues in the CDR3. Trimming removed 2 bases at V and 7 bases at J, with 11 bases between. Germline assignment: CDR1 SEHNR and CDR2 FQNEAQ (reference sequence). The CDR3 spells CASSLISRVGYTF. The CDR3 DNA is TGTGCCAGCAGCTTAATATCTAGGGTTGGCTACACCTTC.

The rearrangement joins TRBV5-6 to TRBJ2-7, with 7 bases fitting TRBD1. V shed 2 bases and J 0 bases; nucleotides not matched to a gene: 5. There are 15 residues in the CDR3. Germline V CDR1 and CDR2: SGHDT, YYEEEE. Written as DNA, the CDR3 is TGTGCCAGCAGCTTATCCGGGACAGACTCCTACGAGCAGTACTTC. Translation gives CASSLSGTDSYEQYF.

Only a few counts were recorded for this clone. This chain uses TRBV7-6 with TRBJ1-1; TRBD1 is a possible D gene (5 bases). Germline values: CDR1 SGHVS, CDR2 FNYEAQ. The V gene lost 1 base and the J gene lost 1 base, with 10 bases spanning the gap. This CDR3 is 15 amino acids long. DNA of the CDR3: TGTGCCAGCAGCTTAGAGGGGCGGAAGAACACTGAAGCTTTCTTT. Protein sequence: CASSLEGRKNTEAFF.

The gene calls are TRBV10-2 and TRBJ2-1; 8 bases are shared with TRBD2. V gave up 6 bases and J gave up 2 bases; unmatched junction bases: 6. The germline V gene has CDR1 WSHSY and CDR2 SAAADI. This CDR3 region has 15 residues. CDR3 in amino acids: CASRVSGSPYNEQFF. As DNA, the CDR3 is TGCGCCAGCAGGGTAAGCGGGAGCCCCTACAATGAGCAGTTCTTC.

The genes are TRBV28 and TRBJ2-5, with D possibly matching TRBD1 (6 bases). The CDR3 covers 14 residues. V was shortened by 4 bases and J by 5 bases, with 14 bases between the two germline ends. From germline, CDR1 is MDHEN and CDR2 SYDVKM. The CDR3 region is CASSWRTVRETQYF. CDR3 DNA: TGTGCCAGCAGTTGGAGGACAGTTCGGGAGACCCAGTACTTC.

The rearrangement uses TRBV6-5 and TRBJ2-3; D might be TRBD1 or TRBD2, each matching 5 bases. This CDR3 is built from 15 residues. V was cut by 7 bases and J by 4 bases, with 18 bases left in between. Per the germline V gene, CDR1 is MNHEY and CDR2 is SVGAGI. The CDR3 is CASTPGLQGADTQYF. The CDR3 nucleotides are TGTGCCAGCACCCCCGGCTTGCAGGGAGCAGATACGCAGTATTTT.

The chain is built from TRBV4-1 and TRBJ1-2; D is unresolved. The CDR3 consists of 13 residues. Per germline, CDR1 MGHRA and CDR2 YSYEKL. The V end lost 1 base, the J end lost 10 bases, and 13 bases lay between the germline ends. The CDR3, as DNA: TGCGCCAGCAGCCAAGGGACTCCGTATCCCTACACCTTC. Residues: CASSQGTPYPYTF.

This sequence joins TRBV7-7 and TRBJ2-2; D gene unclear. Trimming cost V 4 bases and J 6 bases, with 9 bases left between them. CDR3 size: 13 residues. The germline V gene encodes CDR1 SSHAT and CDR2 FNYEAQ (reference sequence). CDR3 in amino acids: CASSSDFAGELFF. As DNA, the CDR3 is TGTGCCAGCAGCTCCGATTTCGCCGGGGAGCTGTTTTTT.

The CDR3 nucleotides read TGCGCCAGCAGCCAAGGCTACAGGGGACCCTACGAGCAGTACTTC. It is translated as CASSQGYRGPYEQYF. This chain joins TRBV4-3 and TRBJ2-7, with 7 positions matching TRBD1. Germline V CDR1 and CDR2: LGHNA, YSLEER. The J segment lost 2 bases and the V segment lost 1 base, leaving 5 bases of the junction unmatched. The CDR3 has 15 residues.

V usage is TRBV10-3 and J usage is TRBJ1-1; TRBD1 aligns across 7 bases. Germline CDR1 and CDR2: ENHRY and SYGVKD. The CDR3 sequence is 13 residues long. The V and J ends lost 5 bases and 6 bases, in that order; junction bases with no gene match: 6. The CDR3 DNA is TGTGCCATCAGTTCTGCGGACAGGCCTGAAGCTTTCTTT. Translation gives CAISSADRPEAFF.

The gene calls are TRBV9 and TRBJ2-7; 8 bases line up with TRBD2. CDR1 and CDR2 (germline): SGDLS, YYNGEE. There are 15 residues in the CDR3. Germline trimming cut 0 bases from V and 7 bases from J; bases unmatched to any gene: 9. The DNA of the CDR3 is TGTGCCAGCAGCGTAGCGGGGGGGCACGGCTGGGAGCAGTACTTC. Protein sequence: CASSVAGGHGWEQYF.

This rearrangement joins TRBV9 to TRBJ2-7; the D call may be TRBD1 or TRBD2 (5 bases each). With 5 bases removed from V and 2 bases from J, the gap between germline ends came to 14 bases. In germline, CDR1 is SGDLS, CDR2 YYNGEE. The CDR3 has 14 amino acids. The DNA for the CDR3 is TGTGCCAGCAGTTTCCGGGACCAACCCTACGAGCAGTACTTC. Translation gives CASSFRDQPYEQYF.

This sequence joins TRBV19 and TRBJ2-1; D is possibly TRBD2 (5 bases). CDR3 length equals 15 residues. CDR1 LNHDA and CDR2 SQIVND come from the germline V gene (reference sequence). Trimming removed 5 bases from V and 8 bases from J, with 19 bases in between. CDR3 sequence (DNA): TGTGCCAGTAGTTGGCTGGTAGCGACCATCGATGAGCAGTTCTTC. Residues: CASSWLVATIDEQFF. Drawing the rest from reference TRBV19 and TRBJ2-1, the complete variable domain is DGGITQSPKYLFRKEGQNVTLSCEQNLNHDAMYWYRQDPGQGLRLIYYSQIVNDFQKGDIAEGYSVSREKKESFPLTVTSAQKNPTAFYLCASSWLVATIDEQFFGPGTRLTVL.

The V and J genes are TRBV4-1 and TRBJ1-1; no reliable D call. Looked up from germline, CDR1 is MGHRA and CDR2 is YSYEKL. V lost 0 bases, J lost 4 bases, and 9 bases lay in between. The CDR3 is 14 amino acids. Here the CDR3 DNA reads TGCGCCAGCAGCCAAGATATAAGGGCCACTGAAGCTTTCTTT. Translating it yields CASSQDIRATEAFF.

The chain carries TRBV9 and TRBJ2-1; 12 bases line up with TRBD2. Germline CDR1 and CDR2: SGDLS and YYNGEE. Trimming took 3 bases from V and 1 from J; bases not matched to a gene: 11. This CDR3 is built from 19 residues. The CDR3 protein is CASSATGLAGLSSYNEQFF. The CDR3 nucleotides are TGTGCCAGCAGCGCTACGGGACTAGCGGGCCTGAGTTCCTACAATGAGCAGTTCTTC.

This clone was observed once. The chain recombines TRBV5-4 with TRBJ1-2; 8 bases match TRBD1. CDR3 length equals 16 residues. Germline trimming cut 2 bases from V and 1 base from J; bases unmatched to any gene: 7. CDR1 and CDR2 (germline): SGHNT, YYREEE (reference sequence). This CDR3 reads CASSFPRTGLNYGYTF. CDR3 coding DNA: TGTGCCAGCAGCTTTCCGCGGACAGGGCTTAACTATGGCTACACCTTC.

The chain employs TRBV27 and TRBJ1-1, with 7 nucleotides matching TRBD1. V shed 3 bases, J shed 2 bases, and the junction held 12 bases outside the gene matches. The germline V gene encodes CDR1 MNHEY and CDR2 SMNVEV (reference sequence). The CDR3 covers 17 residues. In DNA, the CDR3 is TGTGCCAGCAGTTTGCAACGACAGGGTGGGGCTAACACTGAAGCTTTCTTT. Its translation: CASSLQRQGGANTEAFF.

J is TRBJ2-1 and V is TRBV28; weak D call: TRBD1 (6 bases). Germline CDR1 and CDR2: MDHEN and SYDVKM. The V end was cut by 4 bases, the J end by 5 bases, with 12 bases between. This CDR3 comprises 14 residues. For the CDR3, the DNA is TGTGCCAGCAGTTGGCCCAGGGGAGACAATGAGCAGTTCTTC. This gives the protein CASSWPRGDNEQFF.

The chain uses TRBV6-6 and TRBJ2-1, with TRBD2 identical over 13 bases. The J segment lost 7 bases and the V segment lost 7 bases, leaving 7 bases of the junction unmatched. CDR1 and CDR2 (germline): MNHNY, SVGAGI (reference sequence). CDR3 length: 15 residues. The CDR3 DNA reads TGTGCCAGCACTATACTAGCGGGAGGGCAAAATGAGCAGTTCTTC. Protein sequence: CASTILAGGQNEQFF.

V usage is TRBV4-1 and J usage is TRBJ2-3; D gene unclear. The CDR3 has 13 residues. Trimming left V 0 bases short and J 5 bases short, with 6 bases between. Germline-derived CDR1 and CDR2 are MGHRA and YSYEKL. This CDR3 is CASSQEFRDTQYF. CDR3 sequence (DNA): TGCGCCAGCAGCCAAGAGTTTCGAGATACGCAGTATTTT.

This chain uses TRBV5-4 with TRBJ2-7, with 10 bases fitting TRBD2. There are 16 residues in the CDR3. J gave up 6 bases and V 1 base, and 10 bases lay outside the gene matches. Per germline, CDR1 SGHNT and CDR2 YYREEE (reference sequence). DNA for the CDR3: TGTGCCAGCAGCTTGCGTCTAGCGGGAGTTTTCGCCGAGCAGTACTTC. Protein product: CASSLRLAGVFAEQYF.

The V call is TRBV4-1, the J call TRBJ1-5; no clear D. The CDR3 has 16 amino acids. Germline lookup yields CDR1 MGHRA and CDR2 YSYEKL. Trimming stripped 4 bases from V and 4 bases from J, with 17 bases between. CDR3: CASSPVLGLKNQPQHF. The CDR3 DNA sequence: TGCGCCAGCAGCCCCGTTCTGGGGTTAAAAAATCAGCCCCAGCATTTT.